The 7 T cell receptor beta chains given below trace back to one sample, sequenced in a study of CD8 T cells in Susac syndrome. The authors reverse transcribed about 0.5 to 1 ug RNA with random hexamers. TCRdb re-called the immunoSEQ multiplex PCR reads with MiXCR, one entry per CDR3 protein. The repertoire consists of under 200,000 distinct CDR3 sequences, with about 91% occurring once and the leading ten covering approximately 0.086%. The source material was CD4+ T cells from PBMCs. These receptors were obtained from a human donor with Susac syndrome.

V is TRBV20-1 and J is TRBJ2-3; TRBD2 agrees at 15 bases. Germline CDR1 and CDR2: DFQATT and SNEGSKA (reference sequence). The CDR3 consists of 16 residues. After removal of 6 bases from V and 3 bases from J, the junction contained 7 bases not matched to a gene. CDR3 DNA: TGCAGTGCCTCCCGGACTAGCGGGGGGGCTACAGATACGCAGTATTTT. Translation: CSASRTSGGATDTQYF.

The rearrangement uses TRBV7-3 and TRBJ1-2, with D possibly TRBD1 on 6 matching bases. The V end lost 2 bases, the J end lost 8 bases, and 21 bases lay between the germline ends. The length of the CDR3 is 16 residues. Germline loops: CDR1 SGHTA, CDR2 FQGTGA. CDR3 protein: CASSLAPGGGIGGYTF. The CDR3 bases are TGTGCCAGCAGCTTAGCCCCGGGGGGGGGCATCGGGGGCTACACCTTC.

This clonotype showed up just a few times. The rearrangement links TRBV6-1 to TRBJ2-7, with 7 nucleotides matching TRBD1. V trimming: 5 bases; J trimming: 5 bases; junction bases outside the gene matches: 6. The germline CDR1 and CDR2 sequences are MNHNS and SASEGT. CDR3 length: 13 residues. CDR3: CASSRQGSNEQYF. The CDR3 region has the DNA TGTGCCAGCAGTAGACAGGGCTCAAACGAGCAGTACTTC.

The CDR3 DNA is TGTGCCAGCAGCGTAGATGTGGGTGCAAGCTCCTACAATGAGCAGTTCTTC. As protein: CASSVDVGASSYNEQFF. The chain is built from TRBV9 and TRBJ2-1; D not certain. V lost 0 bases, J lost 0 bases, and 13 bases lay in between. Germline lookup yields CDR1 SGDLS and CDR2 YYNGEE. The CDR3 covers 17 residues.

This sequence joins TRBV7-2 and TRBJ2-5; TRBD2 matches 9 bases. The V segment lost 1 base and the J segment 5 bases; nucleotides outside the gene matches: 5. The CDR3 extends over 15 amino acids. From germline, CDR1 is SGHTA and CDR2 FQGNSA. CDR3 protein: CASSLEGLARETQYF. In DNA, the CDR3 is TGTGCCAGCAGCTTAGAGGGACTAGCACGGGAGACCCAGTACTTC.

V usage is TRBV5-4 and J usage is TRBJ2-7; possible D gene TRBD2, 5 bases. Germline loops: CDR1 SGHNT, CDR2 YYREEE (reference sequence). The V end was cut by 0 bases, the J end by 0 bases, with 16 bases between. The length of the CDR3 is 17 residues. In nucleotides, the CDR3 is TGTGCCAGCAGCTTGGGACCCACGGCGGGTAGCTCCTACGAGCAGTACTTC. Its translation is CASSLGPTAGSSYEQYF.

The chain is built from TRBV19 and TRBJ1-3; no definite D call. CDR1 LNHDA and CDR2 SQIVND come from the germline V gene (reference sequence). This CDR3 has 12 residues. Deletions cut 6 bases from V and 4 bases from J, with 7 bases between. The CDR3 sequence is CASRTTGNTIYF. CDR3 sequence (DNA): TGTGCCAGTAGGACGACAGGAAACACCATATATTTT.